Presented here are 4 T cell receptor beta chains from one specimen sequenced in a study of OX40 agonist ivuxolimab in advanced cancers. The table came from immunoSEQ multiplex PCR; TCRdb's copy has only in-frame clones and leaves some out. Of some 60,000 clones listed, approximately 86% are singletons. Sequencing used CD4+ or CD8+ T cells sorted from blood, obtained in a trial of the OX40 agonist ivuxolimab. The receptors derive from an adult with an advanced solid tumor such as melanoma, head and neck, liver or kidney cancer.

The rearrangement uses TRBV30 and TRBJ1-4, with 9 bases matching TRBD1. The CDR3 consists of 14 residues. Unmatched junction bases numbered 6, after V lost 5 bases and J lost 5 bases. Germline-derived CDR1 and CDR2 are GTSNPN and SVGIG (reference sequence). CDR3: CAWSMTGGNEKLFF. In nucleotides, the CDR3 is TGTGCCTGGTCCATGACAGGGGGAAATGAAAAACTGTTTTTT.

The CDR3 region is CAGNLAGGNTGELFF. DNA for the CDR3: TGTGCCGGGAATCTAGCGGGAGGTAACACCGGGGAGCTGTTTTTT. V gene TRBV30 combines with J gene TRBJ2-2; TRBD2 matches at 11 bases. The CDR3 loop spans 15 amino acids. CDR1 GTSNPN and CDR2 SVGIG come from the germline V gene (reference sequence). V gave up 8 bases and J gave up 2 bases; unmatched junction bases: 7.

The count of this clone is one. The chain employs TRBV7-6 and TRBJ1-5, with D tentatively TRBD1 (5 bases). This CDR3 comprises 15 residues. V lost 2 bases and J 4 bases, leaving 12 bases between the germline ends. The germline gives CDR1 SGHVS, CDR2 FNYEAQ. This CDR3 reads CASSLFEGRNQPQHF. Written as DNA, the CDR3 is TGTGCCAGCAGCTTATTCGAGGGACGTAATCAGCCCCAGCATTTT.

The chain has TRBV6-1 and TRBJ2-3; D gene uncertain. Per germline, CDR1 MNHNS and CDR2 SASEGT. Trimming stripped 6 bases from V and 0 bases from J, with 13 bases between. This CDR3 has 15 amino acids. CDR3 amino acids: CASSHRTESTDTQYF. The CDR3 DNA reads TGTGCCAGCAGCCATCGGACGGAGAGCACAGATACGCAGTATTTT.